Listed here is a single T cell receptor (beta chain). V was pared by 6 bases and J by 5 bases, with 11 bases of the junction left unmatched. This CDR3 has 15 amino acids. The V gene's germline CDR1 is SGDLS and CDR2 YYNGEE. The assay was immunoSEQ multiplex PCR, and TCRdb's table has in-frame clones only and misses some. The table records tens of thousands of clones, approximately 94% of them present only once. This specimen belongs to a study of technical replicates of blood from a handful of donors. This chain uses TRBV9 with TRBJ2-1; 7 nucleotides align to TRBD1. Source material: T cells isolated from PBMCs. The origin of this receptor is a human donor in good health. CDR3 sequence: CASNLPGGMNNEQFF. The CDR3 DNA follows: TGTGCCAGCAATCTACCAGGGGGAATGAACAATGAGCAGTTCTTC.